The 14 T cell receptor beta chains below come from one sample, sequenced in a study of liver allograft versus peripheral blood T cells. Study-level information: What was compared were the T cell receptor repertoires in transplanted livers and those in the peripheral blood of recipients.

In TCRdb, the reads were re-called with MiXCR into one record per CDR3 protein. The sample lists around 6,100 distinct CDR3 sequences; around a sixth were seen once. These receptors originate from a human patient who had a liver transplant. Some T cells may arise from the graft donor.

The chain has TRBV19 and TRBJ1-1, with D tentatively TRBD1 (5 bases). The CDR3 totals 16 residues. CDR1 is LNHDA and CDR2 is SQIVND in the germline V gene (reference sequence). With 6 bases removed from V and 5 bases from J, the gap between germline ends came to 22 bases. CDR3 DNA: TGTGCCAGTAGCTCGATTTCTTTTGGGGGTCCGACTGAAGCTTTCTTT. Translated, it gives CASSSISFGGPTEAFF.

At least ten counts were recorded for this clonotype. V is TRBV20-1 and J is TRBJ2-1, with a weak D call TRBD2 (6 bases). The CDR3 is made up of 15 amino acids. V lost 0 bases and J 2 bases, leaving 11 bases between the germline ends. Germline loops: CDR1 DFQATT, CDR2 SNEGSKA (reference sequence). Here the CDR3 DNA reads TGCAGTGCTAGAGATGGGGGGAGTACCTACAATGAGCAGTTCTTC. Its translation is CSARDGGSTYNEQFF.

This sequence joins TRBV6-2 or TRBV6-3 and TRBJ2-7; possibly TRBD2 for D (6 bases). V was pared by 5 bases and J by 1 base, with 15 bases between. Germline CDR1 reads MNHEY; CDR2 reads SVGEGT. This CDR3 spans 15 amino acids. Here the CDR3 DNA reads TGTGCCAGCAGTCCGGGCGGTAGCGGATCCTACGAGCAGTACTTC. This gives the protein CASSPGGSGSYEQYF.

By share of the sample, this clonotype is medium-sized (0.01 to 0.1%). The J gene is TRBJ1-4, the V gene TRBV24-1; D is unresolved. This CDR3 is 17 amino acids long. CDR1 KGHDR and CDR2 SFDVKD come from the germline V gene. Trimming cost V 3 bases and J 7 bases, with 20 bases left between them. CDR3 sequence: CATSDIEDDWKSEKLFF. As DNA, the CDR3 is TGTGCCACCAGTGATATCGAAGACGATTGGAAAAGTGAAAAACTGTTTTTT.

By share, this clonotype ranks as large (0.1 to 1%). This chain connects TRBV6-1 to TRBJ1-5, with D possibly TRBD1 on 5 matching bases. Between the trimmed V and J ends, which lost 6 bases and 3 bases, there was a span of 18 bases. Germline V CDR1 and CDR2: MNHNS, SASEGT. CDR3 size: 16 residues. This CDR3 reads CASSPLAAGNNQPQHF. The CDR3 DNA reads as TGTGCCAGCAGCCCTTTGGCGGCAGGGAACAATCAGCCCCAGCATTTT.

By sample fraction, this clonotype is medium-sized. The chain recombines TRBV29-1 with TRBJ2-3; perhaps TRBD1 as D (6 bases). This CDR3 comprises 15 residues. V lost 0 bases, J lost 2 bases, and 12 bases lay in between. Germline V gene data show CDR1 as SQVTM and CDR2 as ANQGSEA. DNA for the CDR3: TGCAGCGTTGAAGATCGCAGGGGACACACAGATACGCAGTATTTT. As protein: CSVEDRRGHTDTQYF.

By share of the sample, this clonotype is medium-sized. The chain combines TRBV13 with TRBJ2-7, with D hard to call. Germline CDR1 is PRHDT and CDR2 is FYEKMQ (reference sequence). The CDR3 loop spans 18 amino acids. V gave up 5 bases and J gave up 0 bases, with 23 bases separating them. As DNA, the CDR3 is TGTGCCAGCAGCCCGACGAACCAAATACTCCCGCCCTCCTACGAGCAGTACTTC. It translates to CASSPTNQILPPSYEQYF.

This clonotype is labeled as medium-sized. The chain joins TRBV19 to TRBJ1-2, with D perhaps TRBD1 (5 bases). CDR1 and CDR2 from the germline V gene are LNHDA and SQIVND (reference sequence). CDR3 size: 14 residues. The V gene lost 6 bases and the J gene lost 4 bases, with 15 bases spanning the gap. CDR3 residues: CASSPLQGVYGYTF. The CDR3 DNA follows: TGTGCCAGTAGCCCCTTGCAGGGCGTCTATGGCTACACCTTC. Combining the CDR3 with reference TRBV19 and TRBJ1-2 gives the whole variable domain DGGITQSPKYLFRKEGQNVTLSCEQNLNHDAMYWYRQDPGQGLRLIYYSQIVNDFQKGDIAEGYSVSREKKESFPLTVTSAQKNPTAFYLCASSPLQGVYGYTFGSGTRLTVV.

Of note for this clonotype: This may come from a read error, since a much larger clone is one base off. The rearrangement uses TRBV19 and TRBJ1-2, with 9 bases lining up with TRBD1. There are 14 residues in the CDR3. Per the germline V gene, CDR1 is LNHDA and CDR2 is SQIVND (reference sequence). CDR3 in amino acids: CASSTGQGNYDYTF. In DNA form, the CDR3 reads TGTGCCAGTAGTACCGGACAGGGGAACTATGACTACACCTTC.

This chain joins TRBV20-1 and TRBJ1-2; D might be TRBD1 (5 bases). The CDR3 covers 12 residues. Per germline, CDR1 DFQATT and CDR2 SNEGSKA (reference sequence). Trimming shortened V by 0 bases and J by 8 bases, and 10 bases separated the two germline ends. The CDR3 DNA sequence: TGCAGTGCTAGAGATCAGGCAGGGGGCTACACCTTC. Its protein is CSARDQAGGYTF.

This clonotype is medium-sized within its sample. The chain is built from TRBV29-1 and TRBJ2-7, with D possibly TRBD2 on 6 matching bases. V gave up 7 bases and J gave up 2 bases, with 18 bases separating them. Germline CDR1 reads SQVTM; CDR2 reads ANQGSEA. The CDR3 spans 14 residues. CDR3: CSADGGTGAYEQYF. The CDR3, as DNA: TGCAGCGCCGACGGAGGGACGGGAGCCTACGAGCAGTACTTC.

This clonotype showed up many times. The CDR3 DNA reads TGTGCCAGCAGCTTGACAGGGGGATTCTACGAGCAGTACTTC. Translated: CASSLTGGFYEQYF. The chain carries TRBV5-4 and TRBJ2-7; 8 nucleotides line up with TRBD1. J gave up 3 bases and V 1 base, and 3 bases lay outside the gene matches. CDR1 is SGHNT, CDR2 YYREEE, per germline (reference sequence). The CDR3 contains 14 residues.

By share, this clonotype ranks as medium-sized. The chain carries TRBV18 and TRBJ2-5, with 10 bases that match TRBD1. The CDR3 runs to 14 residues. Per the germline V gene, CDR1 is KGHSH and CDR2 is LQKENI. V was pared by 0 bases and J by 5 bases, with 0 bases of the junction left unmatched. DNA for the CDR3: TGTGCCAGCTCACCACCGGGACAGGGGGAGACCCAGTACTTC. Translation: CASSPPGQGETQYF.

This chain connects TRBV18 to TRBJ2-5; D may correspond to TRBD1 or TRBD2 (5 bases each). The CDR3 extends over 13 amino acids. CDR1 is KGHSH and CDR2 is LQKENI in the germline V gene. Trimming shortened V by 3 bases and J by 5 bases, and 10 bases separated the two germline ends. The CDR3 DNA is TGTGCCAGCTCACCGACGGGGCGGGAGACCCAGTACTTC. Translation: CASSPTGRETQYF.